These 31 T cell receptor beta chains share one sample of origin, sequenced in a study of T cells after posttransplantation cyclophosphamide. Only in-frame clones appear in the TCRdb table, and some are missing; sequencing was by immunoSEQ multiplex PCR. The record shows about 25,000 clones for this sample, with no singletons present. The sequenced sample consisted of PBMCs. All receptors derive from a woman between 45 and 60 years old in good health, CMV-negative, and a related stem cell transplant donor.

This clone came up many times. The chain employs TRBV2 and TRBJ2-5; the match to TRBD2 covers 8 bases. Trimming removed 3 bases from V and 4 bases from J; junction bases left unmatched: 7. The CDR3 contains 15 residues. In germline, CDR1 is SNHLY, CDR2 FYNNEI. CDR3 region: CASSDRGGPGETQYF. CDR3 DNA: TGTGCCAGCAGTGACCGCGGGGGGCCTGGAGAGACCCAGTACTTC.

This clone has ten or more counts. The genes are TRBV27 and TRBJ2-2; 7 nucleotides align to TRBD1. Germline V gives CDR1 MNHEY, CDR2 SMNVEV (reference sequence). V was clipped by 7 bases and J by 1 base; unmatched bases: 6. The CDR3 has 15 amino acids. The CDR3 region is CASTYRGVNTGELFF. The DNA of the CDR3 is TGTGCCAGCACTTACAGGGGCGTGAACACCGGGGAGCTGTTTTTT.

This clone has at least ten counts. The rearrangement joins TRBV28 to TRBJ1-5, with D unclear. Germline V lookup: CDR1 MDHEN, CDR2 SYDVKM. CDR3 length: 14 residues. V was trimmed by 1 base and J by 3 bases, leaving 7 bases between them. As DNA, the CDR3 is TGTGCCAGCAGTTTATATCTATCCAATCAGCCCCAGCATTTT. This gives the protein CASSLYLSNQPQHF.

This clone was detected ten times or more. The V and J genes are TRBV27 and TRBJ2-5, with D tentatively TRBD1 (5 bases). This CDR3 has 13 residues. Germline CDR1 MNHEY, CDR2 SMNVEV (reference sequence). Trimming removed 8 bases from V and 5 bases from J, with 15 bases in between. Here the CDR3 DNA reads TGTGCCAGCGGTTCAGGGTTGGGGGAGACCCAGTACTTC. It yields the protein CASGSGLGETQYF.

This clone was seen repeatedly, ten times or more. The chain employs TRBV4-2 and TRBJ2-7, with no clear D. This CDR3 comprises 14 residues. The germline V gene encodes CDR1 LGHNA and CDR2 YNFKEQ. V was shortened by 0 bases and J by 6 bases, with 12 bases between the two germline ends. CDR3 nucleotide sequence: TGTGCCAGCAGCCAAGACGTCCTGACTGGCGAGCAGTACTTC. Its translation: CASSQDVLTGEQYF.

This clone was detected many times. This sequence joins TRBV5-6 and TRBJ2-7, with 8 nucleotides matching TRBD1. CDR3 length equals 14 residues. V trimming: 4 bases; J trimming: 6 bases; junction bases outside the gene matches: 9. Germline CDR1 reads SGHDT; CDR2 reads YYEEEE. CDR3 sequence: CASSVTPGGGEQYF. The CDR3 nucleotides read TGTGCCAGCAGCGTGACCCCAGGGGGCGGCGAGCAGTACTTC.

This clone was counted many times. The chain combines TRBV18 with TRBJ1-5, with D possibly matching TRBD1 (5 bases). This CDR3 region has 14 residues. Between the trimmed V and J ends, which lost 3 bases and 2 bases, there was a span of 8 bases. Germline CDR1 is KGHSH and CDR2 is LQKENI. The CDR3 sequence is CASSPTGGNQPQHF. CDR3 nucleotide sequence: TGTGCCAGCTCACCCACAGGAGGCAATCAGCCCCAGCATTTT.

This clone was seen ten or more times. This rearrangement joins TRBV5-8 to TRBJ2-4; D may be TRBD2 (5 bases). The CDR3 totals 13 residues. The germline gives CDR1 SGHTS, CDR2 YDEGEE. The V end lost 0 bases, the J end lost 6 bases, and 7 bases lay between the germline ends. In DNA form, the CDR3 reads TGTGCCAGCAGCTTGGGAGGGCGAAACATTCAGTACTTC. Its translation: CASSLGGRNIQYF.

At least ten counts were recorded for this clone. The chain combines TRBV27 with TRBJ2-7; D may be TRBD2 (5 bases). This CDR3 has 15 residues. The germline V and J ends were trimmed by 5 bases and 2 bases, with 16 bases remaining between them. Germline CDR1 and CDR2: MNHEY and SMNVEV (reference sequence). The CDR3 nucleotides read TGTGCCAGCAGTCTAACTCCGGGGATCCCCTACGAGCAGTACTTC. Translated: CASSLTPGIPYEQYF.

This clone was detected many times. This chain uses TRBV5-5 with TRBJ2-2, with TRBD2 as a possible D gene (6 bases). Germline-derived CDR1 and CDR2 are SGHKS and YYEKEE (reference sequence). The germline V and J ends were trimmed by 0 bases and 4 bases, with 13 bases remaining between them. This CDR3 has 16 amino acids. The CDR3 region is CASSLEGTRGTGELFF. The CDR3 region has the DNA TGTGCCAGCAGCTTGGAGGGGACGCGGGGCACCGGGGAGCTGTTTTTT.

This clone was observed many times. The V gene is TRBV5-4, the J gene TRBJ2-5; TRBD2 agrees at 7 bases. The CDR3 contains 14 residues. The trim removed 3 bases at V and 7 bases at J, leaving 9 bases unmatched. CDR1 is SGHNT, CDR2 YYREEE, per germline (reference sequence). CDR3 region: CASSWGREAGTQYF. The CDR3 DNA is TGTGCCAGCAGCTGGGGTCGGGAGGCTGGGACCCAGTACTTC.

This clone showed up many times. The CDR3: CASSLQGVDDGYTF. DNA for the CDR3: TGTGCCAGCAGTCTCCAGGGGGTTGACGATGGCTACACCTTC. J is TRBJ1-2 and V is TRBV6-1, with 7 bases that match TRBD1. V shed 5 bases and J 6 bases; nucleotides not matched to a gene: 9. The CDR3 spans 14 residues. Germline CDR1 reads MNHNS; CDR2 reads SASEGT.

This clone was recorded at least ten times. The chain links TRBV5-1 to TRBJ1-1; tentatively, D is TRBD1 (6 bases). CDR1 SGHRS and CDR2 YFSETQ come from the germline V gene. CDR3 length equals 14 residues. V dropped 4 bases and J dropped 7 bases, with 17 bases sitting between them. As DNA, the CDR3 is TGCGCCAGCAGCCCTACAGGGTCAGGGTATGAAGCTTTCTTT. This gives the protein CASSPTGSGYEAFF.

This chain uses TRBV27 with TRBJ2-3; a possible D gene is TRBD2 (6 bases). Germline V gives CDR1 MNHEY, CDR2 SMNVEV (reference sequence). The V gene lost 2 bases and the J gene lost 2 bases, with 14 bases spanning the gap. This CDR3 has 16 amino acids. CDR3 residues: CASSLKVGGNTDTQYF. For the CDR3, the DNA is TGTGCCAGCAGTTTAAAGGTGGGAGGTAACACAGATACGCAGTATTTT.

This clone was seen ten or more times. The gene calls are TRBV7-9 and TRBJ2-7, with D maybe TRBD2 (6 bases). The CDR3 covers 13 residues. Trimming took 1 base from V and 12 from J, leaving 16 bases between them. Germline V gene data show CDR1 as SEHNR and CDR2 as FQNEAQ (reference sequence). DNA of the CDR3: TGTGCCAGCAGCTTAGGGGAGGCAGACCTACGGTACTTC. It encodes CASSLGEADLRYF.

This clone was seen repeatedly, ten times or more. The rearrangement joins TRBV19 to TRBJ2-7; 12 bases line up with TRBD2. The CDR3 has 16 residues. The J segment lost 4 bases and the V segment lost 7 bases, leaving 11 bases of the junction unmatched. Germline V CDR1 and CDR2: LNHDA, SQIVND (reference sequence). CDR3 in amino acids: CASTKTSGSPRYEQYF. CDR3 sequence (DNA): TGTGCCAGTACTAAGACTAGCGGGAGTCCTAGGTACGAGCAGTACTTC.

Many counts were recorded for this clone. The CDR3 DNA sequence: TGTGCCAGCAGCTTGAACAGGGGATACGAGCAGTACTTC. The encoded protein is CASSLNRGYEQYF. The chain combines TRBV7-2 with TRBJ2-7; TRBD1 agrees at 7 bases. Looked up from germline, CDR1 is SGHTA and CDR2 is FQGNSA. The CDR3 totals 13 residues. Germline trimming cut 3 bases from V and 4 bases from J; bases unmatched to any gene: 3.

This clone has at least ten counts. The J gene is TRBJ2-3, the V gene TRBV5-1, with D perhaps matching TRBD2 (6 bases). In germline, CDR1 is SGHRS, CDR2 YFSETQ. V gave up 4 bases and J gave up 0 bases, with 15 bases separating them. The CDR3 is made up of 16 amino acids. In DNA form, the CDR3 reads TGCGCCAGCAGCGCCTCCGGGACTGGGAGCACAGATACGCAGTATTTT. This translates into CASSASGTGSTDTQYF.

This clone was recorded at least ten times. The chain employs TRBV18 and TRBJ2-4, with TRBD1 identical over 9 bases. The CDR3 has 19 residues. In germline, CDR1 is KGHSH, CDR2 LQKENI. With V trimmed by 5 bases and J by 0 bases, 14 bases remained unmatched. CDR3 amino acids: CASSRAGTGTSGAKNIQYF. CDR3 DNA: TGTGCCAGCTCAAGAGCCGGGACAGGGACTTCGGGAGCCAAAAACATTCAGTACTTC.

In its sample, this clone was seen many times. The chain employs TRBV28 and TRBJ1-4; D unresolved. Germline CDR1 and CDR2: MDHEN and SYDVKM. CDR3 length: 15 amino acids. V lost 3 bases to trimming and J lost 5 bases, with 13 bases between them. CDR3 DNA: TGTGCCAGCAGTTTCGGTGGGCAGATGAATGAAAAACTGTTTTTT. Its translation is CASSFGGQMNEKLFF.

This clone showed up many times. This sequence joins TRBV5-1 and TRBJ2-3, with 10 nucleotides matching TRBD2. Germline V gene lookup returns CDR1 SGHRS and CDR2 YFSETQ. The CDR3 covers 15 residues. The junction had 3 bases not matched to a gene; V was cut back by 0 bases and J by 5 bases. The CDR3 sequence is CASSLAIAGGDTQYF. For the CDR3, the DNA is TGCGCCAGCAGCTTGGCAATAGCGGGAGGAGATACGCAGTATTTT.

At least ten counts were recorded for this clone. The rearrangement joins TRBV29-1 to TRBJ1-2; maybe TRBD1 (5 bases). The V gene lost 5 bases and the J gene lost 4 bases, with 8 bases spanning the gap. The CDR3 covers 11 residues. Germline CDR1 reads SQVTM; CDR2 reads ANQGSEA. CDR3 in amino acids: CSVTQGYGYTF. Written as DNA, the CDR3 is TGCAGCGTTACTCAGGGCTATGGCTACACCTTC.

This clone was detected many times. The chain couples TRBV9 to TRBJ1-1; D is perhaps TRBD1 (6 bases). There are 13 residues in the CDR3. CDR1 and CDR2 (germline): SGDLS, YYNGEE. Trimming removed 1 base at V and 6 bases at J, with 10 bases between. The CDR3 DNA follows: TGTGCCAGCAGCGTACAGGGGACCGCTGAAGCTTTCTTT. Its translation is CASSVQGTAEAFF.

At least ten counts were recorded for this clone. The chain uses TRBV7-8 and TRBJ1-2, with D unresolved. CDR3 length: 15 residues. Germline CDR1 SGHVS, CDR2 FQNEAQ. The V and J ends lost 4 bases and 1 base respectively, with 13 bases between them. The CDR3 region is CASSSDEGLNYGYTF. The CDR3 DNA reads TGTGCCAGCAGCTCCGACGAGGGCCTTAACTATGGCTACACCTTC.

This clone was seen many times. The chain has TRBV7-3 and TRBJ2-1, with D maybe TRBD2 (6 bases). Germline V gene sequence: CDR1 SGHTA, CDR2 FQGTGA. Trimming left V 4 bases short and J 5 bases short, with 9 bases between. CDR3 size: 13 residues. The CDR3 sequence is CASSYGTHNEQFF. The DNA of the CDR3 is TGTGCCAGCAGCTACGGGACTCACAATGAGCAGTTCTTC.

This clone was observed many times. V is TRBV9 and J is TRBJ1-4; 9 bases map to TRBD1. V was clipped by 0 bases and J by 8 bases; unmatched bases: 8. Germline lookup yields CDR1 SGDLS and CDR2 YYNGEE. The CDR3 sequence is 16 residues long. CDR3: CASSVDWTGEGEKLFF. CDR3 DNA: TGTGCCAGCAGCGTAGATTGGACAGGGGAGGGCGAAAAACTGTTTTTT.

Ten or more counts support this clone. This chain links TRBV6-1 with TRBJ1-1, with D unresolved. This CDR3 spans 13 amino acids. Germline V gene sequence: CDR1 MNHNS, CDR2 SASEGT. Trimming took 11 bases from V and 2 from J, leaving 15 bases between them. This CDR3 is CAGKITVNTEAFF. The CDR3 DNA reads TGTGCCGGAAAAATTACAGTTAACACTGAAGCTTTCTTT.

This clone appeared many times. The chain joins TRBV14 to TRBJ2-7; D gene uncertain. This CDR3 has 13 amino acids. Germline V gene lookup returns CDR1 SGHDN and CDR2 FVKESK. V shed 0 bases and J shed 4 bases, with 7 bases lying between them. The CDR3: CASSQDLVYEQYF. DNA for the CDR3: TGTGCCAGCAGCCAAGATCTCGTGTACGAGCAGTACTTC.

Ten or more counts support this clone. This sequence joins TRBV5-1 and TRBJ1-1; 7 bases line up with TRBD1. Germline CDR1 SGHRS, CDR2 YFSETQ. The CDR3 runs 13 residues. Trimming removed 3 bases from V and 5 bases from J; junction bases left unmatched: 4. The CDR3 spells CASSYGQDTEAFF. The CDR3 bases are TGCGCCAGCAGCTACGGACAGGATACTGAAGCTTTCTTT.

In this sample, this clone turned up many times. CDR3 DNA sequence: TGCAGCGTCCTCCGGGGGGGGACCTACGAGCAGTACTTC. This translates into CSVLRGGTYEQYF. The chain links TRBV29-1 to TRBJ2-7; 8 nucleotides agree with TRBD2. Germline loops: CDR1 SQVTM, CDR2 ANQGSEA. Trimming at V came to 6 bases and at J to 2 bases, leaving 6 bases not matched to a gene. There are 13 residues in the CDR3.

The chain has TRBV7-2 and TRBJ2-5; 7 nucleotides align to TRBD2. Gene TRBJ2-7 matches the end of the DNA better, so the J call may be wrong. CDR1 SGHTA and CDR2 FQGNSA come from the germline V gene. The CDR3 extends over 13 amino acids. CDR3 bases: TGTGCCAGCAGCTTAGCGGGAGGGATCGAGCAGTACTTC. Its protein is CASSLAGGIEQYF.